This T cell receptor (beta chain) was observed in a study of OX40 agonist ivuxolimab in advanced cancers. Study information: The dose-escalation cohort had hepatocellular carcinoma, melanoma, renal cell or head and neck cancer. At roughly 83% male, the cohort had a mean age of roughly 60 years, ranging from about 20 to 79.

TCRdb's copy holds only in-frame clones and misses some; the assay was immunoSEQ multiplex PCR. This sample has tens of thousands of clones, with more than 80% found just once. This clone showed up many times. Germline loops: CDR1 MDHEN, CDR2 SYDVKM. The CDR3 is 14 amino acids. Trimming cost V 6 bases and J 5 bases; bases outside gene matches: 7. The sample was CD4+ or CD8+ T cells sorted from blood, taken in a trial of the OX40 agonist ivuxolimab. The clonotype originates from an adult with an advanced solid tumor such as melanoma, head and neck, liver or kidney cancer. This sequence joins TRBV28 and TRBJ2-1, with 7 nucleotides matching TRBD2. The CDR3 coding sequence is TGTGCCAGCAGCCCTAGCGGAGCTAACAATGAGCAGTTCTTC. This gives the protein CASSPSGANNEQFF.